This TCR beta chain comes out of a study of molecular identifiers for immune sequencing clone quantification. The CDR3 extends over 14 amino acids. V lost 3 bases, J lost 2 bases, and 11 bases lay in between. The V gene's germline CDR1 is SQVTM and CDR2 ANQGSEA. This clonotype was counted many times. Previously described methods and listed TCR primers produced bulk TCR libraries. TCRdb reanalysed the PCR reads using MiXCR and keeps one entry per CDR3 protein. The table records a few hundred thousand distinct CDR3 sequences, about a quarter of them present only once. V and J are TRBV29-1 and TRBJ2-1, with D possibly being TRBD1 (6 bases). This receptor was obtained from a human donor in good health. Some libraries in this study had Jurkat cell RNA spiked in. Material: naive CD8+ T cells from blood, with Jurkat cell RNA spiked in. Indicated subset: FACS-sorted CD8+CD4-CCR7+CD45RA+ naive T cells. CDR3 region: CSVEFQGTYNEQFF. The CDR3 coding sequence is TGCAGCGTTGAGTTCCAGGGGACCTACAATGAGCAGTTCTTC.